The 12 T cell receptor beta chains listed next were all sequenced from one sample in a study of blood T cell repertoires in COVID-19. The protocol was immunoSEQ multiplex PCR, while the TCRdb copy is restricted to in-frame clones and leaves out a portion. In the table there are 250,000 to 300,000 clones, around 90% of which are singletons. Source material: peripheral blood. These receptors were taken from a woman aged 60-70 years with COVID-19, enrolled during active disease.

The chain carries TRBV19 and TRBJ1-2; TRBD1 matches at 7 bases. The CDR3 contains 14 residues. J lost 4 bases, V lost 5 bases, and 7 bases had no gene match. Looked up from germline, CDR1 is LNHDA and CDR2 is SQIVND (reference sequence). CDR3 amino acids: CASSPGTETYGYTF. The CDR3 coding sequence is TGTGCCAGTAGTCCGGGGACAGAAACCTATGGCTACACCTTC.

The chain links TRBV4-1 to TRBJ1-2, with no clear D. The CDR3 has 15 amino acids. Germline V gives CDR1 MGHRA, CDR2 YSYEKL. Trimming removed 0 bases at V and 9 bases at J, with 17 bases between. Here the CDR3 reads CASSQEDLRSDRYTF. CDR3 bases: TGCGCCAGCAGCCAAGAAGATTTGCGGTCAGATCGCTACACCTTC.

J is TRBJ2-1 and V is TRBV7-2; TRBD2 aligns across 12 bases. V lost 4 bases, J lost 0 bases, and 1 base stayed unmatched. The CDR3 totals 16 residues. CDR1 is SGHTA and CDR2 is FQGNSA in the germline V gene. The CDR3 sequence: CASSSSGRASYNEQFF. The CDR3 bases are TGTGCCAGCAGCTCTAGCGGGAGGGCCTCCTACAATGAGCAGTTCTTC. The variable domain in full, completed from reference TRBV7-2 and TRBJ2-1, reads GAGVSQSPSNKVTEKGKDVELRCDPISGHTALYWYRQSLGQGLEFLIYFQGNSAPDKSGLPSDRFSAERTGGSVSTLTIQRTQQEDSAVYLCASSSSGRASYNEQFFGPGTRLTVL.

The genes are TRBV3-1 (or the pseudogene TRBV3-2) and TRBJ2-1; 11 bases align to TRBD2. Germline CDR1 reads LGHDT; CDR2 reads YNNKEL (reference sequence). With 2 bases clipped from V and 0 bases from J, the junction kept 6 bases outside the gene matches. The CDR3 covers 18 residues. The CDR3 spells CASSQKLGLAVSYNEQFF. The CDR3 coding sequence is TGTGCCAGCAGCCAAAAGTTGGGACTAGCGGTCTCCTACAATGAGCAGTTCTTC.

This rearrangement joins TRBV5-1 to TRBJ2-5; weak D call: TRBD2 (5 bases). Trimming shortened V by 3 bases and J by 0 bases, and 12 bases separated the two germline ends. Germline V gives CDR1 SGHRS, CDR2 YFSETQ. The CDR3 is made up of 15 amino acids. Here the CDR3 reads CASSSLLAHQETQYF. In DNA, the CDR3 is TGCGCCAGCAGCTCCCTTTTAGCGCACCAAGAGACCCAGTACTTC.

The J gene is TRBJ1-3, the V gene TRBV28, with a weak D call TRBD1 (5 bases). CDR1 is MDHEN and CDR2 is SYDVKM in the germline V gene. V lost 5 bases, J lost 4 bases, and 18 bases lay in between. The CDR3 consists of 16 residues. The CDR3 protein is CASSPGGDGSGNTIYF. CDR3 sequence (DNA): TGTGCCAGCAGTCCAGGCGGGGACGGTTCCGGAAACACCATATATTTT.

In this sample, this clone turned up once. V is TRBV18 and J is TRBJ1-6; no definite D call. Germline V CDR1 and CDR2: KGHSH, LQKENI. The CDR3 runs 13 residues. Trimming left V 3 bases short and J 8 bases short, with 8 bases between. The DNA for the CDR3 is TGTGCCAGCTCACCCCATCAGGATTCACCCCTCCACTTT. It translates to CASSPHQDSPLHF.

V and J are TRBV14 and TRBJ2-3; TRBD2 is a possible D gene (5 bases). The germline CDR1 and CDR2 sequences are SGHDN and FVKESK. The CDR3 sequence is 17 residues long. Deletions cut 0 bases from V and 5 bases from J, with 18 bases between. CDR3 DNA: TGTGCCAGCAGCCAAGAGAGCGGAGGCACTCGGGGAGATACGCAGTATTTT. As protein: CASSQESGGTRGDTQYF.

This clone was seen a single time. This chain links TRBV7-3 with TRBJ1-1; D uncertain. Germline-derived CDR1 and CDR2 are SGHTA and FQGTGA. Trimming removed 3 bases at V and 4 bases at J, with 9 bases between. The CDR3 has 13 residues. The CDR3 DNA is TGTGCCAGCAGCTTCCGACCAGGCACTGAAGCTTTCTTT. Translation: CASSFRPGTEAFF. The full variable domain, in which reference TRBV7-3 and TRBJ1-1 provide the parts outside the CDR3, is GAGVSQTPSNKVTEKGKYVELRCDPISGHTALYWYRQSLGQGPEFLIYFQGTGAADDSGLPNDRFFAVRPEGSVSTLKIQRTERGDSAVYLCASSFRPGTEAFFGQGTRLTVV.

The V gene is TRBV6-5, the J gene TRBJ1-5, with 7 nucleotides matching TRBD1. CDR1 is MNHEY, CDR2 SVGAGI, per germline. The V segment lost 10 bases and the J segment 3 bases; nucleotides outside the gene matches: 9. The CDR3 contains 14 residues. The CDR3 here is CATDRGQANQPQHF. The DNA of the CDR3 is TGTGCCACCGACCGTGGACAGGCCAATCAGCCCCAGCATTTT.

DNA of the CDR3: TGTGCCAGCAGGCAGGGTGCCTATGGCTACACCTTC. It translates to CASRQGAYGYTF. The chain is built from TRBV27 and TRBJ1-2; TRBD1 is a possible D gene (5 bases). V was shortened by 6 bases and J by 4 bases, with 9 bases between the two germline ends. Per the germline V gene, CDR1 is MNHEY and CDR2 is SMNVEV (reference sequence). The length of the CDR3 is 12 residues.

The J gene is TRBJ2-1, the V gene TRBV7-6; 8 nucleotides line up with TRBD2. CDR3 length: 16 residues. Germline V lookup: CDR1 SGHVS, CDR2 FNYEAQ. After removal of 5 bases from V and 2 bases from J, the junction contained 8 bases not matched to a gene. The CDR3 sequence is CASSILSGNAYNEQFF. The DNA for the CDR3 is TGTGCCAGCAGCATCCTTAGCGGGAACGCCTACAATGAGCAGTTCTTC.